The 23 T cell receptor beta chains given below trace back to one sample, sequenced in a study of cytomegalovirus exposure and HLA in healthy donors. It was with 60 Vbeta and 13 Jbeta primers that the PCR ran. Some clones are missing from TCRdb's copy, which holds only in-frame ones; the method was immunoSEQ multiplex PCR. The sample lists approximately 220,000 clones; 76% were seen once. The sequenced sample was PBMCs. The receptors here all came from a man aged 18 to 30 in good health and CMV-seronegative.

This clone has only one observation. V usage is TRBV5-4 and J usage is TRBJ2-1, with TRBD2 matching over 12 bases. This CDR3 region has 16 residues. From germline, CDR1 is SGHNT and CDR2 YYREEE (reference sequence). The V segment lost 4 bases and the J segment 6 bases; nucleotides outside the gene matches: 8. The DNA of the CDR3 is TGTGCCAGCAGCCCCCAGCTAGCGGGAGGGCTCAATGAGCAGTTCTTC. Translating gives CASSPQLAGGLNEQFF.

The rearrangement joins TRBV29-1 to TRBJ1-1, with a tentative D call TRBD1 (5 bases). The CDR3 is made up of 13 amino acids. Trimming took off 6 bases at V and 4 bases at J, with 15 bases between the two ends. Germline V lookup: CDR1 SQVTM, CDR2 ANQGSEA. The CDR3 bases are TGCAGCGTCCAAGACCAGGGCCTCACTGAAGCTTTCTTT. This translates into CSVQDQGLTEAFF.

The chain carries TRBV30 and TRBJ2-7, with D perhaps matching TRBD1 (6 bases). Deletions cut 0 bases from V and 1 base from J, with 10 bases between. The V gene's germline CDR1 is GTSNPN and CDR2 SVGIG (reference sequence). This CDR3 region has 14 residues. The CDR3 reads CAWSVRQASYEQYF. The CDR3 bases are TGTGCCTGGAGTGTTAGACAGGCATCCTACGAGCAGTACTTC.

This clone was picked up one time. CDR3 nucleotide sequence: TGCGCCAGCAGTGATGGTACAGGTGACGAAGCTTTCTTT. It encodes CASSDGTGDEAFF. The chain couples TRBV10-1 to TRBJ1-1, with TRBD1 as a possible D gene (5 bases). The CDR3 runs 13 residues. V was cut by 3 bases and J by 8 bases, with 13 bases left in between. The germline V gene has CDR1 WNHNN and CDR2 SYGVQD (reference sequence).

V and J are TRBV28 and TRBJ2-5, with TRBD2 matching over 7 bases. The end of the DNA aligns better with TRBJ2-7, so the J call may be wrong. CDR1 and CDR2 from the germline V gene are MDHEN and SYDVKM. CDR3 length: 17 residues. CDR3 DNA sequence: TGTGCCAGCAGCAAACCCACCGGGACTATCACAACCTACGAGCAGTACTTC. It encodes CASSKPTGTITTYEQYF.

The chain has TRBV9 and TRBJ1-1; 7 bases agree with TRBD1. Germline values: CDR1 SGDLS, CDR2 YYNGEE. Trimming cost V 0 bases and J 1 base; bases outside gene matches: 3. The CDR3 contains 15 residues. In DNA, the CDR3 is TGTGCCAGCAGCGTAGCAGGGGGTCCGAACACTGAAGCTTTCTTT. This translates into CASSVAGGPNTEAFF.

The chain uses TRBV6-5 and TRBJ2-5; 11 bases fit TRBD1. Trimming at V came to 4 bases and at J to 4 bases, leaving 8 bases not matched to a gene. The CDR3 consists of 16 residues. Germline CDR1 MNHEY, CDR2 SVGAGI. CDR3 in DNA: TGTGCCAGCAGTTCCACGTTCGGGACAGGGGGAGAGACCCAGTACTTC. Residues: CASSSTFGTGGETQYF.

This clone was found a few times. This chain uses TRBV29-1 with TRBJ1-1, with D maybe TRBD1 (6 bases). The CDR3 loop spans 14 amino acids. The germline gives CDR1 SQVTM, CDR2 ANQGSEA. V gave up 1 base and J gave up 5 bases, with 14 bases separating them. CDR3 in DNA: TGCAGCGTTGAAGGGCAGGGAAGGGGGACTGAAGCTTTCTTT. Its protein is CSVEGQGRGTEAFF.

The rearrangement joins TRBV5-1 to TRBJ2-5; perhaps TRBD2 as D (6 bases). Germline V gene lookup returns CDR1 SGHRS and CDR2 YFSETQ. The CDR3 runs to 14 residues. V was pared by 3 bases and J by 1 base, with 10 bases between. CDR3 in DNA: TGCGCCAGCAGCTCGGGACTGCTCCAAGAGACCCAGTACTTC. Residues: CASSSGLLQETQYF.

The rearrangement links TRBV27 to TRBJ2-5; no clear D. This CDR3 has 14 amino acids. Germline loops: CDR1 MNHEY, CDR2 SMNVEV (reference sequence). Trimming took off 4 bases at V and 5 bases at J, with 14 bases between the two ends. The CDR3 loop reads CASSSQSLWETQYF. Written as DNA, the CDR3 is TGTGCCAGCAGTTCCCAATCACTCTGGGAGACCCAGTACTTC.

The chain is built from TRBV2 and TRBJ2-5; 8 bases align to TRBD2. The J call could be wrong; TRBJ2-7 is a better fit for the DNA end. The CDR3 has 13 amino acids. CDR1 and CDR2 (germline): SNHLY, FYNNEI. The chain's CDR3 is CASSDAGGREQYF. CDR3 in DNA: TGTGCCAGCAGTGACGCGGGGGGCCGCGAGCAGTACTTC.

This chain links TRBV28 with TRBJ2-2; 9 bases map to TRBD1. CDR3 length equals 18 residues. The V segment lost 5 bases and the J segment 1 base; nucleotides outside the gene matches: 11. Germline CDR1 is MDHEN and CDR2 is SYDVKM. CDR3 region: CASSADRGAGGNTGELFF. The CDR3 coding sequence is TGTGCCAGCAGTGCGGACAGGGGCGCGGGTGGGAACACCGGGGAGCTGTTTTTT.

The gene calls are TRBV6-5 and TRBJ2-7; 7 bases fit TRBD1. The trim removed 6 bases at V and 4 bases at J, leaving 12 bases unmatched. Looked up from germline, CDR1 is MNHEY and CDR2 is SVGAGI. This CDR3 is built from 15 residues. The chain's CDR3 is CASREQGWGSYEQYF. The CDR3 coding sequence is TGTGCCAGCAGGGAACAGGGGTGGGGATCTTACGAGCAGTACTTC.

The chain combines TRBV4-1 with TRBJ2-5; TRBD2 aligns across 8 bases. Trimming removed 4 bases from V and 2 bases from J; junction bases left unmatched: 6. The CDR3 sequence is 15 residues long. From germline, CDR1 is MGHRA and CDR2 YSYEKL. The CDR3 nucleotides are TGCGCCAGCAGCCCGACGACTAGCGCTCAAGAGACCCAGTACTTC. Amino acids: CASSPTTSAQETQYF.

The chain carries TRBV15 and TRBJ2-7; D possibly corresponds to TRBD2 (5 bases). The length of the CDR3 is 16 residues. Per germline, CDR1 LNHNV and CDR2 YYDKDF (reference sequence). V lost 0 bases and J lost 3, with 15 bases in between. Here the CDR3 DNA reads TGTGCCACCAGCAGAGATTTGGGTGGAGGTAACTACGAGCAGTACTTC. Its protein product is CATSRDLGGGNYEQYF.

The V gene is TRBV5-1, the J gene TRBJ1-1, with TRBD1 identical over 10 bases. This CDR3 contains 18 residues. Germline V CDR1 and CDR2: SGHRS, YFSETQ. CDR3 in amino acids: CAHIPGQGIPMMHTEAFF. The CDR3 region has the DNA TGCGCGCATATCCCGGGACAGGGGATTCCGATGATGCACACTGAAGCTTTCTTT.

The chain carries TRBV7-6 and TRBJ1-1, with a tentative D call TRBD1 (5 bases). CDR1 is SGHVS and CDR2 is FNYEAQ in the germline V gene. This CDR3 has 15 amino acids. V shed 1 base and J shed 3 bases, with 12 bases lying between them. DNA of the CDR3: TGTGCCAGCAGCTTAGAGGCGGGGACGGACACTGAAGCTTTCTTT. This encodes CASSLEAGTDTEAFF.

The chain's CDR3 is CASSLSSPAGAGNTIYF. In DNA form, the CDR3 reads TGTGCCAGCAGCTTATCTTCCCCCGCAGGTGCTGGAAACACCATATATTTT. The rearrangement joins TRBV7-2 to TRBJ1-3; D not certain. The germline V gene encodes CDR1 SGHTA and CDR2 FQGNSA. V dropped 2 bases and J dropped 2 bases, with 16 bases sitting between them. The CDR3 has 17 residues.

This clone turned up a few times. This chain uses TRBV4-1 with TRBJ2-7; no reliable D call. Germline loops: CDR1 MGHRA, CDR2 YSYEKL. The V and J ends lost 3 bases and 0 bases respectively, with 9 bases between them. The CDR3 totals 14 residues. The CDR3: CASSQGLLSYEQYF. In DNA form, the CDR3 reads TGCGCCAGCAGCCAGGGCCTCCTCTCCTACGAGCAGTACTTC.

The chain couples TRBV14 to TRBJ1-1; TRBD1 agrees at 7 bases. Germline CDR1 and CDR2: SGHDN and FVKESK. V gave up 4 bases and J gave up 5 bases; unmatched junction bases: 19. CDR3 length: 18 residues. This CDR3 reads CASSLTAGTADVRTEAFF. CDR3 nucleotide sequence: TGTGCCAGCAGCCTCACGGCGGGGACAGCCGACGTGAGGACTGAAGCTTTCTTT. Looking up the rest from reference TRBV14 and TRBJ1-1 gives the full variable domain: EAGVTQFPSHSVIEKGQTVTLRCDPISGHDNLYWYRRVMGKEIKFLLHFVKESKQDESGMPNNRFLAERTGGTYSTLKVQPAELEDSGVYFCASSLTAGTADVRTEAFFGQGTRLTVV.

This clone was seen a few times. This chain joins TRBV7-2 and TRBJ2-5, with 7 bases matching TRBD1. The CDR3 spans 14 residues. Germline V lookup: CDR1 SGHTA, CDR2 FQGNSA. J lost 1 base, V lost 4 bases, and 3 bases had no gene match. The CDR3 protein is CASSWGQTQETQYF. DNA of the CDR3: TGTGCCAGCAGCTGGGGACAGACCCAAGAGACCCAGTACTTC.

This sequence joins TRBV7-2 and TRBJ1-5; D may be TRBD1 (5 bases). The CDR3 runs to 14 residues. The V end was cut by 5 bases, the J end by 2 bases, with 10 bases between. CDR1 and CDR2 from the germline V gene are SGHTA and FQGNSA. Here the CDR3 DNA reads TGTGCCAGCAGCATCGACAGTCGCAATCAGCCCCAGCATTTT. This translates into CASSIDSRNQPQHF. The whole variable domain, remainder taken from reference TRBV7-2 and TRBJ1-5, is GAGVSQSPSNKVTEKGKDVELRCDPISGHTALYWYRQSLGQGLEFLIYFQGNSAPDKSGLPSDRFSAERTGGSVSTLTIQRTQQEDSAVYLCASSIDSRNQPQHFGDGTRLSIL.

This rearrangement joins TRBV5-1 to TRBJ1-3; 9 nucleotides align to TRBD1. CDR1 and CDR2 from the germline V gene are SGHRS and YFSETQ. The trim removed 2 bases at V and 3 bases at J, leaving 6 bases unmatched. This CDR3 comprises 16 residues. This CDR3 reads CASSFSPGQGGNTIYF. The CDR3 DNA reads TGCGCCAGCAGCTTTTCCCCGGGACAGGGTGGAAACACCATATATTTT.